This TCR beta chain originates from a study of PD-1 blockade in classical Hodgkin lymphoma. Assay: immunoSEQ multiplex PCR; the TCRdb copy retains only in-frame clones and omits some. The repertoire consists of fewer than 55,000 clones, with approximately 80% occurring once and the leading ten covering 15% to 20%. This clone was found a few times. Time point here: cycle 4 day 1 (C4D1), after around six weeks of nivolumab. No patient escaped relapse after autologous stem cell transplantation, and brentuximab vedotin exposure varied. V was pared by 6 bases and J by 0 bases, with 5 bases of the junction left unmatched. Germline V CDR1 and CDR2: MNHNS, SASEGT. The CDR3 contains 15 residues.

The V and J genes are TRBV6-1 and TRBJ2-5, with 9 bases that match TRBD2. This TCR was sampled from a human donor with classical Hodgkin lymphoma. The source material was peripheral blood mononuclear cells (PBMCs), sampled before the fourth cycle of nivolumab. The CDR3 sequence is CASRGIAGDQETQYF. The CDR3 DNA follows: TGTGCCAGCAGGGGGATAGCGGGGGACCAAGAGACCCAGTACTTC.